Listed here is a single TCR beta chain. The data are from a study of CDR3 diversity in severe acne. TCRdb ran MiXCR on the PCR reads and lists one entry per CDR3 protein. The data show 100,000 or so distinct CDR3 sequences, 51% seen once. The CDR3 extends over 15 amino acids. Germline CDR1 and CDR2: MDHEN and SYDVKM. V was pared by 6 bases and J by 0 bases, with 14 bases between. The sequenced sample consisted of blood. This receptor was obtained from a male donor with acne. The chain is built from TRBV28 and TRBJ2-5; D gene uncertain. The CDR3 DNA follows: TGTGCCAGCAGGAGTCGTGACACTAACCAAGAGACCCAGTACTTC. It specifies CASRSRDTNQETQYF.